One sample yielded the 14 T cell receptor beta chains listed below, sequenced in a study of cytomegalovirus exposure and HLA in healthy donors. The PCR contained 60 Vbeta and 13 Jbeta primers. Some clones are missing from TCRdb's copy, which holds only in-frame ones; the method was immunoSEQ multiplex PCR. Of around 88,000 clones listed, around four fifths were seen once; the top ten hold roughly 7.3%. What was sequenced was PBMCs. The receptors derive from a man aged 50 or older in good health and CMV-seropositive.

This rearrangement joins TRBV30 to TRBJ2-1; TRBD2 might be the D (5 bases). Germline V CDR1 and CDR2: GTSNPN, SVGIG (reference sequence). Trimming removed 5 bases at V and 5 bases at J, with 10 bases between. There are 12 residues in the CDR3. In DNA form, the CDR3 reads TGTGCCTGGCGGACTGGAAACAATGAGCAGTTCTTC. The encoded protein is CAWRTGNNEQFF.

The chain uses TRBV27 and TRBJ1-3; D is possibly TRBD1 (6 bases). The germline V gene encodes CDR1 MNHEY and CDR2 SMNVEV (reference sequence). This CDR3 has 15 amino acids. The V end was cut by 3 bases, the J end by 0 bases, with 9 bases between. Here the CDR3 DNA reads TGTGCCAGCAGTTTGAGGGGGATCTCTGGAAACACCATATATTTT. It yields the protein CASSLRGISGNTIYF.

The chain carries TRBV2 and TRBJ1-5; D possibly corresponds to TRBD1 (5 bases). Between the trimmed V and J ends, which lost 6 bases and 4 bases, there was a span of 16 bases. This CDR3 has 15 amino acids. Germline CDR1 reads SNHLY; CDR2 reads FYNNEI. The CDR3 DNA follows: TGTGCCAGCAGGGGGGGGACCGCAGGAAATCAGCCCCAGCATTTT. Translated: CASRGGTAGNQPQHF.

This CDR3 reads CASSNDRGNQPQHF. The CDR3 DNA reads TGTGCCAGCAGTAATGACAGGGGTAATCAGCCCCAGCATTTT. This chain uses TRBV2 with TRBJ1-5; 8 bases line up with TRBD1. Trimming at V came to 5 bases and at J to 4 bases, leaving 4 bases not matched to a gene. The CDR3 has 14 residues. Germline V gene data show CDR1 as SNHLY and CDR2 as FYNNEI. The variable domain in full, completed from reference TRBV2 and TRBJ1-5, reads EPEVTQTPSHQVTQMGQEVILRCVPISNHLYFYWYRQILGQKVEFLVSFYNNEISEKSEIFDDQFSVERPDGSNFTLKIRSTKLEDSAMYFCASSNDRGNQPQHFGDGTRLSIL.

The J gene is TRBJ1-4, the V gene TRBV27; 9 nucleotides match TRBD1. This CDR3 is built from 16 residues. Germline V gives CDR1 MNHEY, CDR2 SMNVEV (reference sequence). V lost 5 bases, J lost 8 bases, and 12 bases stayed unmatched. CDR3 region: CASSPPRQGGREKLFF. The CDR3 bases are TGTGCCAGCAGTCCCCCTCGACAGGGGGGTAGGGAAAAACTGTTTTTT.

Concerning this clone itself: At the DNA level, this CDR3 is encoded by other sequences in the same sample as well. V and J are TRBV5-1 and TRBJ1-1; 7 bases fit TRBD1. This CDR3 is built from 14 residues. V shed 4 bases, J shed 0 bases, and the junction held 3 bases outside the gene matches. CDR1 SGHRS and CDR2 YFSETQ come from the germline V gene. The CDR3 DNA follows: TGCGCCAGCAGCCTGGGGACAGTGAACACTGAAGCTTTCTTT. Its protein is CASSLGTVNTEAFF. Combining the CDR3 with reference TRBV5-1 and TRBJ1-1 gives the whole variable domain KAGVTQTPRYLIKTRGQQVTLSCSPISGHRSVSWYQQTPGQGLQFLFEYFSETQRNKGNFPGRFSGRQFSNSRSEMNVSTLELGDSALYLCASSLGTVNTEAFFGQGTRLTVV.

The chain carries TRBV27 and TRBJ2-2; 7 bases are shared with TRBD2. This CDR3 has 17 amino acids. Losses at the gene ends were 4 bases for V and 1 base for J; bases not matched to a gene: 9. The germline CDR1 and CDR2 sequences are MNHEY and SMNVEV (reference sequence). CDR3 bases: TGTGCCAGCAGTTACCTCCTTTGGGGGGGGAACACCGGGGAGCTGTTTTTT. Translation gives CASSYLLWGGNTGELFF.

The chain links TRBV7-9 to TRBJ1-6; the D is unclear. The CDR3 is 12 amino acids. Per germline, CDR1 SEHNR and CDR2 FQNEAQ (reference sequence). The V gene lost 2 bases and the J gene lost 10 bases, with 6 bases spanning the gap. The DNA for the CDR3 is TGTGCCAGCAGCTTAACCGGGTCACCCCTCCACTTT. Protein sequence: CASSLTGSPLHF.

This clone occurred a few times. The rearrangement links TRBV5-8 to TRBJ1-1; 7 nucleotides match TRBD1. In germline, CDR1 is SGHTS, CDR2 YDEGEE. This CDR3 region has 13 residues. With 1 base clipped from V and 6 bases from J, the junction kept 3 bases outside the gene matches. CDR3 nucleotide sequence: TGTGCCAGCAGCTTGTCAGGGGGGTCTGAAGCTTTCTTT. Its translation: CASSLSGGSEAFF.

The chain employs TRBV6-5 and TRBJ1-5; 9 bases are a match to TRBD1. CDR3 length: 15 residues. The germline V gene encodes CDR1 MNHEY and CDR2 SVGAGI. Germline trimming cut 6 bases from V and 6 bases from J; bases unmatched to any gene: 9. The CDR3 sequence: CASSPPGQGGQPQHF. The CDR3 DNA reads TGTGCCAGCAGCCCCCCGGGACAGGGAGGTCAGCCCCAGCATTTT.

The J gene is TRBJ2-1, the V gene TRBV7-3, with TRBD2 matching over 15 bases. Losses at the gene ends were 5 bases for V and 2 bases for J; bases not matched to a gene: 4. CDR1 is SGHTA and CDR2 is FQGTGA in the germline V gene. The CDR3 totals 17 residues. The CDR3 DNA follows: TGTGCCAGCAGCCCGGGACTAGCGGGGGGCCCCTACAATGAGCAGTTCTTC. Translation: CASSPGLAGGPYNEQFF.

The chain links TRBV5-4 to TRBJ2-7; the match to TRBD1 covers 7 bases. Germline CDR1 and CDR2: SGHNT and YYREEE (reference sequence). J was trimmed by 3 bases and V by 1 base; bases with no gene match: 4. The CDR3 covers 14 residues. Written as DNA, the CDR3 is TGTGCCAGCAGCTTGCCCGGACAGGTCTACGAGCAGTACTTC. It yields the protein CASSLPGQVYEQYF.

This clone turned up a few times. The chain has TRBV27 and TRBJ2-5; 8 nucleotides agree with TRBD2. Germline CDR1 is MNHEY and CDR2 is SMNVEV (reference sequence). The CDR3 contains 14 residues. With 6 bases clipped from V and 2 bases from J, the junction kept 5 bases outside the gene matches. The CDR3 DNA sequence: TGTGCCAGCAGCCGACTAGCGTCTCAAGAGACCCAGTACTTC. It codes for CASSRLASQETQYF.

The chain couples TRBV4-2 to TRBJ1-5; possibly TRBD1 for D (6 bases). V was trimmed by 2 bases and J by 1 base, leaving 6 bases between them. The CDR3 runs to 14 residues. CDR1 LGHNA and CDR2 YNFKEQ come from the germline V gene. This CDR3 is CASSQQGSNQPQHF. CDR3 sequence (DNA): TGTGCCAGCAGCCAACAGGGGAGCAATCAGCCCCAGCATTTT.